This T cell receptor (beta chain) stems from a study of cytomegalovirus exposure and HLA in healthy donors (dated 2017 in TCRdb). General notes on the study: An earlier analysis of roughly 500 of the donors reported roughly 300 Gb of sequence data and roughly 100 million unique TCR beta sequences from 150 million to 200 million T cells. Roughly 300 gigabases of sequencing data and tens of millions of unique TCR sequences were included in an early release covering 550 to 650 HLA-typed donors. Of the roughly 410 genotyped donors, over 80% were placed in the genetic ancestry cluster associated with self-reported Caucasian donors. The aim of the study was to test whether cataloging public T cell receptors could identify signatures of past pathogen exposure. Using immunosequencing, the study profiled T cell repertoires from roughly 650 subjects and related those repertoires to cytomegalovirus serostatus. In addition to the first cohort of 666 subjects, a separate validation cohort of approximately 120 different subjects was used. The study combined high-throughput TCR immunosequencing, statistical association of individual TCRs with disease status, and machine learning to predict cytomegalovirus infection status. To study patterns of TCR occurrence, a later analysis re-analyzed previously published TCR beta repertoires from several hundred donors and added high-resolution HLA genotyping. Rather than using new phenotypic data, the later analysis identified candidate immune exposures from TCR beta sequences and from how often those sequences occurred across donors. To decide whether each TCR beta V gene segment behaved as functional or pseudogenic, an earlier analysis of some 600 of the donors relied on high-throughput TCR beta sequencing. Donor age, sex, ethnicity and CMV serostatus were collected together with the repertoire data. A later genetic analysis used genome-wide SNP genotypes for about 65% of the 666 donors, treating that subset as a discovery cohort. All discovery cohort repertoires had been generated using a single sequencing platform. Both class I and class II loci were covered by HLA typing, at four-digit resolution. The number of typed donors differed by locus: about 620-630 for A, B, C, DRB1 and DQB1; 522 for DQA1; approximately 610 for DPA1; and about 450 for DPB1. Five DR-DQ haplotypes were handled as single units for association and clustering, since linkage in the cohort was strong. On average, around 230,000 unique TCR beta nucleotide sequences were sequenced per donor among about 400 genotyped donors of the cohort, with roughly 18% of those sequences being non-productive. Study-level results and caveats: Because counts were too low, around 17 rarely observed V segments, including chromosome 9 orphons, were left out of the earlier analysis of about 500 of the donors. In vitro tests confirmed that a few of the cytomegalovirus-associated TCR beta chains recognize cytomegalovirus antigens. A group of highly shared sequence variants was considered likely to be a technical artifact of the sequencing pipeline. A further reported finding was that TCR beta sequences accurately predicted the HLA-A and HLA-B alleles for most subjects in the first cohort. In both the original and validation cohorts, the classifier was reported to diagnose cytomegalovirus status with high specificity and sensitivity. Broadly in line with IMGT annotations, most TCR beta V segments showed up in productive rearrangements about 87% or about 30% of the time in an earlier analysis of several hundred of the donors. In a later genetic analysis, a missense DCLRE1C variant was associated with V-gene and J-gene trimming of TCR beta chains, and the association was replicated in an independent cohort. A later analysis reported that several top co-occurrence clusters appeared linked to parvovirus B19, influenza, CMV and Epstein-Barr virus. The study listed 150 to 200 TCR beta chains as associated with cytomegalovirus. A later analysis found that TCR association rates varied across HLA loci, with DRB1 alleles showing the most associated TCRs and HLA-C alleles the fewest. For the cohort, immune exposure information was limited to CMV serostatus. Most TCR sequences were seen in very few donors, while some public TCRs were found in many individuals. Only TCR beta chains were sequenced in this cohort, and the absence of alpha or paired-chain data limited detectable features. A later analysis associated about 17,000 TCR beta sequences with specific HLA alleles at a false discovery rate of 0.05. Linkage disequilibrium might explain the correlated functional status among segregating V segments, but an unknown experimental factor could not be ruled out. Compared with equally common non-associated chains, HLA-associated TCR beta chains in a later analysis were more clonally expanded and had lower generation probabilities. According to a later analysis, most CMV-associated TCR beta chains appeared to be HLA-restricted, and the HLA associations seemed to be driven largely by CMV exposure. It was suggested by the authors that the approach could potentially be generalized to other disease states and immunological phenotypes. Strong co-occurrence of HLA alleles, especially DR and DQ, made assigning TCR associations to individual alleles difficult. HLA typing was unavailable for some donors at each locus, so association tests used only the typed subset. Presence/absence analyses assumed roughly uniform sequencing depth across donors, an assumption that may not hold. The 87-base-pair reads could not distinguish some IMGT-functional V segments, including TRBV6-2 and TRBV6-3, so those segments were excluded. A later genetic analysis reported fewer N-insertions in productive TCRs among donors in an Asian-associated ancestry cluster than the 666-donor mean.

The cohort was made up of approximately 700 healthy bone marrow donors. At the time of sampling, all cohort members were nominally healthy, though unrecorded immune exposures were likely present. Of the approximately 700 cohort members, approximately 300 had a positive CMV serostatus and approximately 370 had a negative one, while no CMV serostatus was recorded for the donor. A peripheral blood sample was provided by each donor, and peripheral blood mononuclear cells were used for TCR beta sequencing. The Qiagen DNeasy Blood Extraction Kit was used to extract genomic DNA from the blood cell samples. Libraries were made using the immunoSEQ multiplex PCR assay. For the multiplex PCR, a mixture combining 60 forward primers for TCR Vbeta segments and 13 reverse primers for TCR Jbeta segments was used. A multiplex PCR assay on genomic DNA amplified the CDR3 region of rearranged TCR beta genes. The Illumina HiSeq System was used to sequence the amplified TCR beta libraries as 87-base-pair reads. The source study handled its data this way. Across the 600 to 700 repertoires, a later analysis counted 78 million or so unique TCR beta chains, about 10 million of which were shared by at least two donors. Raw reads were error-corrected and collapsed into unique sequences by a nearest-neighbor algorithm in which closely related sequences were merged to remove PCR and sequencing errors. CDR3 sequences were aligned to IMGT reference sequences to assign V, D and J gene segments. For a sequence to be retained, at least a six-nucleotide match to both a V gene segment and a J gene segment was required. A rearrangement was called productive if the CDR3 had no stop codons and remained in frame with V and J, and every other rearrangement was called non-productive. Following IMGT convention, CDR3 was defined as the stretch from the second conserved V-encoded cysteine to the conserved J-encoded phenylalanine. In an earlier analysis of just under 600 of the donors, sequences lacking an unambiguous match to a single V gene segment were excluded. An earlier analysis of 550 to 650 of the donors classified V segments as functional when productive rearrangements were above 56.7% and as segregating when the standard deviation between donors was above 5%. A statistical classification framework was built for diagnosing cytomegalovirus status from the catalog of TCR beta chain sequences. V and J gene assignment, in a later analysis, came from comparing TCR nucleotide sequences with IMGT/GENE-DB human TR gene sequences. A later analysis assigned CDR3 sequences and most-parsimonious VDJ recombination scenarios with the TCRdist pipeline. In a later analysis, each TCR beta chain was defined by its CDR3 amino acid sequence together with its V-gene family, and reads lacking a unique V-gene family were excluded. In a later analysis, fewer than 600 highly shared, low-generation-probability nucleotide sequences were removed to address suspected cross-contamination and a sequencing artifact. For each public chain, a later analysis derived a clonal expansion index from normalized ranks of inferred template counts within each repertoire. In a later analysis, generation probabilities were computed using a VDJ recombination model fitted to out-of-frame rearrangements, and the results were checked against IGoR. Hypergeometric tests were used in a later analysis to score TCR-TCR, TCR-HLA and TCR-CMV co-occurrence, with a repertoire-size bias correction applied to the TCR pairs. False discovery rates were estimated in a later analysis by permuting HLA or CMV assignments 20 times. In a later analysis, co-occurring TCRs were grouped with DBSCAN, and TCRdist sequence similarity was added when clustering was performed within HLA-allele-positive subsets. Co-occurrence clustering excluded repertoires with fewer than 30,000 or more than 120,000 public chains, plus five with anomalous nucleotide sharing. Held by TCRdb, this immuneACCESS table contains in-frame sequences only and omits some clones. Under half of the omission traces to an unresolved V gene where checked; the cause of the rest is unknown. The DNA gave D and trimming, while V, J and clone size come from that table. The sample has 50,000 to 55,000 clones on record, around 50% of them singletons. The ten largest clones represent 12% of the sample.

The germline V and J ends show losses of 8 bases and 4 bases respectively, and no gene match explains 20 bases of the junction. CDR1 and CDR2, per the germline V gene, are WSHSY and SAAADI. The CDR3 has 18 amino acids, counting the end cysteine and phenylalanine. Only the CDR3 region is kept as DNA, spanning 54 bases read in frame from base 1. A remark on this clone: Its antigen has not been determined. No base quality information exists; no much larger clone differs at one position.

Sequenced: PBMCs. The rearrangement joined TRBV10-2 to TRBJ2-3; TRBD2 fits 8 bases in the junction. This TCR derives from a human donor in good health. CDR3 sequence: CASARGAAPTGLSDTQYF. Here is the DNA: TGCGCCAGCGCGCGGGGGGCCGCTCCTACGGGTTTATCAGATACGCAGTATTTT.